These 29 T cell receptor beta chains were all obtained from the same sample, sequenced in a study of T-cell reconstitution after alpha-beta-depleted transplantation in children. Using unique molecular identifiers, the investigators prepared the TCRbeta library. Using its own MiXCR run on the PCR reads, TCRdb lists one record per CDR3 protein. The sample carries around 78,000 distinct CDR3 sequences, around 7.9% recorded once. The sample in question was PBMCs from the stem cell graft donor, obtained from the stem cell graft. These receptors came from a human donor who donated a stem cell graft to a child with acute lymphoblastic leukemia.

This chain connects TRBV21-1 to TRBJ2-7; TRBD1 is the table's D call, not checked against the DNA. TRBV21-1 is labeled a pseudogene. This CDR3 has 16 residues. The CDR3 DNA reads as TGTGCCAGCAGCAAGTGGGGGGCAGTCCTCTACTACGAGCAGTACTTC. This sequence encodes CASSKWGAVLYYEQYF.

This chain uses TRBV13 with TRBJ2-7; possible D gene TRBD2, 6 bases. The germline V and J ends were trimmed by 3 bases and 2 bases, with 11 bases remaining between them. Per germline, CDR1 PRHDT and CDR2 FYEKMQ (reference sequence). The CDR3 contains 14 residues. The CDR3 spells CASSFGRLAYEQYF. The CDR3 nucleotides read TGTGCCAGCAGCTTCGGGAGATTGGCCTACGAGCAGTACTTC.

This clonotype showed up just a few times. This chain connects TRBV7-3 to TRBJ2-1; possibly TRBD1 for D (7 bases). Germline V gene data show CDR1 as SGHTA and CDR2 as FQGTGA. Trimming stripped 5 bases from V and 15 bases from J, with 14 bases between. The CDR3 covers 11 residues. The CDR3 bases are TGTGCCAGCAGCCGCGGGGACAGACTGTTCTTC. As protein: CASSRGDRLFF.

The table lists this clonotype with many counts. The chain uses TRBV3-1 and TRBJ2-7; D possibly corresponds to TRBD1 (6 bases). V was cut by 0 bases and J by 5 bases, with 8 bases left in between. The CDR3 is made up of 13 amino acids. Germline V lookup: CDR1 LGHDT, CDR2 YNNKEL (reference sequence). The chain's CDR3 is CASSQDGGNEQYF. Written as DNA, the CDR3 is TGTGCCAGCAGCCAAGATGGGGGCAACGAGCAGTACTTC.

This clonotype was recorded many times. This rearrangement joins TRBV19 to TRBJ2-3; 8 positions agree with TRBD1. Germline lookup yields CDR1 LNHDA and CDR2 SQIVND (reference sequence). The ends lost 5 bases at V and 0 bases at J; junction bases unmatched: 7. The CDR3 covers 16 residues. The CDR3 here is CASSSPDRASTDTQYF. The DNA for the CDR3 is TGTGCCAGTAGTTCCCCGGACAGGGCTAGCACAGATACGCAGTATTTT.

This clonotype was detected many times. The chain is built from TRBV5-1 and TRBJ2-3; D remains ambiguous. The CDR3 has 15 residues. The V gene's germline CDR1 is SGHRS and CDR2 YFSETQ. Trimming cost V 0 bases and J 2 bases, with 10 bases left between them. The chain's CDR3 is CASSLEAGTTDTQYF. The CDR3 DNA follows: TGCGCCAGCAGCTTGGAAGCAGGTACCACAGATACGCAGTATTTT.

There are many counts of this clonotype. The rearrangement joins TRBV9 to TRBJ2-1; 10 bases agree with TRBD1. V was clipped by 0 bases and J by 5 bases; unmatched bases: 8. The V gene's germline CDR1 is SGDLS and CDR2 YYNGEE. This CDR3 contains 17 residues. CDR3 bases: TGTGCCAGCAGCGTAGGCGGGGGGACAGGGGACAACAATGAGCAGTTCTTC. It is translated as CASSVGGGTGDNNEQFF.

V is TRBV11-1 and J is TRBJ1-2; no clear D. Germline V gene sequence: CDR1 SGHAT, CDR2 FQDESV (reference sequence). V shed 2 bases and J shed 4 bases, with 8 bases lying between them. This CDR3 has 13 residues. The CDR3 loop is CASSLRFSYGYTF. In nucleotides, the CDR3 is TGTGCCAGCAGCTTAAGATTCTCCTATGGCTACACCTTC.

This clonotype was seen repeatedly, ten times or more. The chain has TRBV12-3 or TRBV12-4 and TRBJ2-1, with 7 bases lining up with TRBD1. The V and J ends lost 6 bases and 0 bases, in that order; junction bases with no gene match: 2. The CDR3 totals 14 residues. The CDR3 sequence: CASRGQSSYNEQFF. CDR3 bases: TGTGCCAGCAGGGGACAGAGCTCCTACAATGAGCAGTTCTTC.

The table lists this clonotype with many counts. The chain has TRBV12-3 or TRBV12-4 and TRBJ2-2; the D gene is possibly TRBD2 (5 bases). This CDR3 region has 16 residues. Trimming removed 6 bases at V and 1 base at J, with 15 bases between. CDR3 in DNA: TGTGCCAGCAGCCCATTAAAAGCGGTGAACACCGGGGAGCTGTTTTTT. It is translated as CASSPLKAVNTGELFF.

The table lists this clonotype with many counts. The J gene is TRBJ2-7, the V gene TRBV13; TRBD1 might be the D (6 bases). This CDR3 has 13 amino acids. Germline CDR1 reads PRHDT; CDR2 reads FYEKMQ (reference sequence). Trimming shortened V by 3 bases and J by 2 bases, and 8 bases separated the two germline ends. The CDR3 sequence is CASSFNRAYEQYF. DNA for the CDR3: TGTGCCAGCAGCTTCAACAGGGCCTACGAGCAGTACTTC.

In this sample, this clonotype turned up many times. The chain couples TRBV6-2 or TRBV6-3 to TRBJ2-5; a possible D gene is TRBD2 (6 bases). V gave up 4 bases and J gave up 4 bases, with 13 bases separating them. The CDR3 consists of 14 residues. CDR1 MNHEY and CDR2 SVGEGT come from the germline V gene. CDR3 DNA sequence: TGTGCCAGCAGTTGGAGGGGCAGTGGAGAGACCCAGTACTTC. This translates into CASSWRGSGETQYF.

This clonotype came up many times. The genes are TRBV7-9 and TRBJ1-6; D remains ambiguous. The CDR3 has 13 amino acids. Trimming stripped 2 bases from V and 11 bases from J, with 10 bases between. Germline V CDR1 and CDR2: SEHNR, FQNEAQ (reference sequence). In nucleotides, the CDR3 is TGTGCCAGCAGCTTAACAAGTGGGCCACCCCTCCACTTT. It encodes CASSLTSGPPLHF.

This clonotype has a count of ten or more. This sequence joins TRBV11-2 and TRBJ2-3, with D possibly being TRBD1 (5 bases). Germline CDR1 is SGHAT and CDR2 is FQNNGV. The CDR3 has 16 residues. V lost 5 bases and J lost 3, with 18 bases in between. Here the CDR3 reads CASSLLDSTFTDTQYF. CDR3 bases: TGTGCCAGCAGCCTATTAGACAGCACCTTTACAGATACGCAGTATTTT.

The chain employs TRBV11-2 and TRBJ2-1; 8 bases are shared with TRBD2. Germline CDR1 and CDR2: SGHAT and FQNNGV. The J segment lost 0 bases and the V segment lost 5 bases, leaving 6 bases of the junction unmatched. The CDR3 contains 16 residues. CDR3 in amino acids: CASSPGTRSSYNEQFF. Written as DNA, the CDR3 is TGTGCCAGCAGCCCCGGGACTAGAAGCTCCTACAATGAGCAGTTCTTC.

This clonotype was picked up one time. A read error may produce the germline difference seen at one junction end. The chain links TRBV12-3 or TRBV12-4 to TRBJ1-2; 8 nucleotides align to TRBD1. The CDR3 runs 15 residues. CDR3 sequence: CPSSNGQGVNYGYTF. CDR3 DNA: TGTCCCAGCAGTAATGGACAGGGCGTCAACTATGGCTACACCTTC.

This clonotype was seen at least ten times. The rearrangement joins TRBV27 to TRBJ1-2; the match to TRBD1 covers 12 bases. The CDR3 extends over 15 amino acids. V dropped 5 bases and J dropped 8; count of bases not matched to a gene: 9. Germline V gives CDR1 MNHEY, CDR2 SMNVEV (reference sequence). CDR3 DNA: TGTGCCAGCAGTCCCGGGACAGGGGGCTTTGGGGGCTACACCTTC. Its protein product is CASSPGTGGFGGYTF.

Many counts were recorded for this clonotype. The genes are TRBV29-1 and TRBJ2-7; TRBD1 matches 11 bases. The CDR3 is 14 residues long. Germline V gene sequence: CDR1 SQVTM, CDR2 ANQGSEA. Trimming cost V 6 bases and J 5 bases; bases outside gene matches: 9. DNA of the CDR3: TGCAGCGTAGTAGGACAGGGGGCGCGTAACGAGCAGTACTTC. It is translated as CSVVGQGARNEQYF.

This clonotype was counted many times. The chain carries TRBV6-1 and TRBJ1-6; 8 bases match TRBD1. The germline V gene encodes CDR1 MNHNS and CDR2 SASEGT. The CDR3 is 14 residues long. The J segment lost 5 bases and the V segment lost 4 bases, leaving 1 base of the junction unmatched. The CDR3 nucleotides read TGTGCCAGCAGTGGGACAGGGAATAATTCACCCCTCCACTTT. It specifies CASSGTGNNSPLHF.

This clonotype has at least ten counts. The chain employs TRBV12-3 or TRBV12-4 and TRBJ1-1, with D possibly TRBD1 on 5 matching bases. V dropped 4 bases and J dropped 6 bases, with 15 bases sitting between them. The CDR3 length is 14 residues. This CDR3 is CASSSGPQGSEAFF. The CDR3 region has the DNA TGTGCCAGCAGTTCGGGGCCGCAGGGCTCTGAAGCTTTCTTT.

This clonotype was picked up many times. This chain joins TRBV7-6 and TRBJ2-7; TRBD2 matches 7 bases. The CDR3 covers 15 residues. Trimming took 6 bases from V and 0 from J; bases not matched to a gene: 8. In germline, CDR1 is SGHVS, CDR2 FNYEAQ. CDR3 region: CASSPLAATSYEQYF. The CDR3 DNA reads TGTGCCAGCAGTCCTCTAGCGGCAACCTCCTACGAGCAGTACTTC.

CDR3 region: CASSQQGASNTEAFF. CDR3 sequence (DNA): TGTGCCAGCAGCCAACAGGGGGCATCGAACACTGAAGCTTTCTTT. The chain couples TRBV2 to TRBJ1-1; 9 bases line up with TRBD1. Germline CDR1 is SNHLY and CDR2 is FYNNEI. The V segment lost 6 bases and the J segment 1 base; nucleotides outside the gene matches: 6. The CDR3 has 15 residues.

A few counts support this clonotype. V usage is TRBV7-1 and J usage is TRBJ1-1; unclear D gene. TRBV7-1 is identified as an open reading frame with a role that is uncertain. The CDR3 consists of 13 residues. V shed 1 base and J shed 1 base, with 4 bases lying between them. The CDR3 DNA reads as TGTGCCAGCAGCTCAGGGCCGAACACTGAAGCTTTCTTT. This sequence encodes CASSSGPNTEAFF.

The V gene is TRBV2, the J gene TRBJ2-2; 10 positions match TRBD1. CDR1 and CDR2 (germline): SNHLY, FYNNEI. The CDR3 is 17 residues long. This CDR3 is CTFCLKTGGLNTGELFF. Written as DNA, the CDR3 is TGTACCTTCTGTTTGAAGACAGGGGGCCTGAACACCGGGGAGCTGTTTTTT.

This clonotype was seen at least ten times. The chain employs TRBV6-5 and TRBJ2-2; D unclear. Germline V gene sequence: CDR1 MNHEY, CDR2 SVGAGI. V lost 4 bases and J 1 base, leaving 10 bases between the germline ends. The CDR3 extends over 15 amino acids. The CDR3 coding sequence is TGTGCCAGCAGTTCGACAAGTTTGAACACCGGGGAGCTGTTTTTT. Translated, it gives CASSSTSLNTGELFF.

This clonotype was counted ten times or more. The chain uses TRBV6-2 or TRBV6-3 and TRBJ1-2, with 7 bases matching TRBD1. This CDR3 region has 11 residues. After removal of 6 bases from V and 6 bases from J, the junction contained 1 base not matched to a gene. Germline CDR1 and CDR2: MNHEY and SVGEGT. CDR3 bases: TGTGCCAGCAGACAGGGGAATGGCTACACCTTC. Its translation is CASRQGNGYTF.

The gene calls are TRBV5-5 and TRBJ1-1, with D hard to call. The CDR3 consists of 12 residues. Trimming removed 5 bases at V and 1 base at J, with 6 bases between. Germline-derived CDR1 and CDR2 are SGHKS and YYEKEE (reference sequence). The CDR3 coding sequence is TGTGCCAGCAGGCGACAGAACACTGAAGCTTTCTTT. This translates into CASRRQNTEAFF.

This clonotype was counted between two and nine times. A much larger clone is a single base away; this may be a read error. The chain couples TRBV28 to TRBJ2-2; no firm D call. The CDR3 totals 12 residues. Germline CDR1 MDHEN, CDR2 SYDVKM. The V gene lost 6 bases and the J gene lost 7 bases, with 9 bases spanning the gap. The CDR3 here is CASSLSGGELFF. CDR3 DNA: TGTGCCAGCAGCTTAAGTGGCGGGGAGCTGTTTTTT.

In its sample, this clonotype was seen many times. The junction and the germline gene differ at one end; a read error may be behind it. The CDR3 bases are TGCAGCGCTAGAGATGTCCAGTCGTACTATCAGCCCCAGCATTTT. It yields the protein CSARDVQSYYQPQHF. The chain is built from TRBV20-1 and TRBJ1-5; D ambiguous. The CDR3 sequence is 15 residues long. From germline, CDR1 is DFQATT and CDR2 SNEGSKA (reference sequence).